The 3 T cell receptor beta chains listed next were all sequenced from one sample in a study of shared clonotypes between healthy human individuals. TCRdb's copy holds only in-frame clones and misses some; the assay was immunoSEQ multiplex PCR. The sample has a few million clones, approximately 92% seen once; the top ten hold around 0.15%. The material sequenced was naive CD4+ T cells sorted from blood. Subset of the sample: CD45RA+ positively selected. The origin of the receptors is a young man in good health.

Concerning this clone: In the same sample, other DNA sequences code for this CDR3. The chain couples TRBV6-1 to TRBJ1-5; no definite D call. Trimming pared 4 bases from V and 0 bases from J, leaving 7 bases between. This CDR3 region has 14 residues. Germline lookup yields CDR1 MNHNS and CDR2 SASEGT. The CDR3: CASSGQFSNQPQHF. The CDR3 bases are TGTGCCAGCAGTGGGCAATTTAGCAATCAGCCCCAGCATTTT.

V gene TRBV5-1 combines with J gene TRBJ2-1; D possibly corresponds to TRBD1 (7 bases). CDR3 length equals 15 residues. The germline gives CDR1 SGHRS, CDR2 YFSETQ. Trimming removed 3 bases at V and 8 bases at J, with 18 bases between. CDR3: CASSSYRGGGYEQFF. CDR3 sequence (DNA): TGCGCCAGCAGCTCGTACAGGGGAGGCGGTTATGAGCAGTTCTTC.

The rearrangement joins TRBV7-9 to TRBJ1-2; the match to TRBD1 covers 10 bases. Germline lookup yields CDR1 SEHNR and CDR2 FQNEAQ (reference sequence). V lost 7 bases, J lost 2 bases, and 4 bases stayed unmatched. This CDR3 is built from 14 residues. CDR3 residues: CASNPGQGNYGYTF. Here the CDR3 DNA reads TGTGCCAGCAACCCGGGACAGGGGAACTATGGCTACACCTTC.